This entry lists 17 T cell receptor beta chains sequenced from one sample in a study of T cells in Graves' hyperthyroidism and ophthalmopathy. Amplified TCR beta CDR3 regions came from RNA transcripts. TCR CDR3 underwent first-round RT-PCR with the HTBI primer set. TCRdb re-analysed the multiplex PCR reads in MiXCR, keeping a single row per CDR3 protein. The table includes some 740,000 distinct CDR3 sequences, around 15% detected once. Sequencing was carried out using blood. The source of these receptors is a woman under 30 with Graves' hyperthyroidism.

The table lists this clonotype with many counts. The rearrangement uses TRBV5-5 and TRBJ2-7, with D perhaps assigned TRBD1 or TRBD2 (5 bases each). This CDR3 comprises 15 residues. V lost 0 bases and J 5 bases, leaving 15 bases between the germline ends. Germline CDR1 SGHKS, CDR2 YYEKEE (reference sequence). CDR3 region: CASSLGDGGINEQYF. In DNA, the CDR3 is TGTGCCAGCAGCTTGGGGGATGGGGGAATCAACGAGCAGTACTTC.

The chain carries TRBV10-3 and TRBJ2-1, with 8 bases that match TRBD2. The CDR3 sequence is 15 residues long. V was clipped by 5 bases and J by 7 bases; unmatched bases: 10. Germline CDR1 is ENHRY and CDR2 is SYGVKD. The CDR3 nucleotides are TGTGCCATCAGTTCGGGAGGGGCCGGAACGAATGAGCAGTTCTTC. Protein product: CAISSGGAGTNEQFF.

This clonotype was seen ten or more times. The chain couples TRBV3-1 to TRBJ2-1, with TRBD2 matching 11 bases. CDR1 is LGHDT and CDR2 is YNNKEL in the germline V gene (reference sequence). The V gene end was trimmed by 2 bases and the J gene end by 7 bases; junction bases not matched to a gene: 10. This CDR3 is 17 amino acids long. CDR3 in DNA: TGTGCCAGCAGCCAACCGCGCTCGGGACTAGCGGTGAATGAGCAGTTCTTC. Its translation is CASSQPRSGLAVNEQFF.

This clonotype was observed a few times. The CDR3 sequence is CSAPGQRDYTEAFF. In DNA form, the CDR3 reads TGCAGTGCTCCAGGGCAAAGGGATTACACTGAAGCTTTCTTT. V usage is TRBV20-1 and J usage is TRBJ1-1, with D perhaps matching TRBD1 (5 bases). The V and J ends lost 5 bases and 3 bases respectively, with 16 bases between them. Looked up from germline, CDR1 is DFQATT and CDR2 is SNEGSKA (reference sequence). This CDR3 is built from 14 residues.

This clonotype was detected only once. The genes are TRBV9 and TRBJ2-7, with TRBD1 as a possible D gene (6 bases). The V gene's germline CDR1 is SGDLS and CDR2 YYNGEE. This CDR3 spans 14 amino acids. Trimming shortened V by 3 bases and J by 2 bases, and 12 bases separated the two germline ends. The CDR3 DNA sequence: TGTGCCAGCAGCGATGGGCAGGGGACCTACGAGCAGTACTTC. This encodes CASSDGQGTYEQYF. Together with reference TRBV9 and TRBJ2-7, the CDR3 gives the full variable domain: DSGVTQTPKHLITATGQRVTLRCSPRSGDLSVYWYQQSLDQGLQFLIQYYNGEERAKGNILERFSAQQFPDLHSELNLSSLELGDSALYFCASSDGQGTYEQYFGPGTRLTVT.

V is TRBV6-1 and J is TRBJ1-1, with D unresolved. The CDR3 totals 13 residues. The germline gives CDR1 MNHNS, CDR2 SASEGT. The V end was cut by 6 bases, the J end by 6 bases, with 14 bases between. This chain's CDR3 is CASSLIQRPEAFF. CDR3 in DNA: TGTGCCAGCAGCCTTATTCAAAGGCCTGAAGCTTTCTTT.

This chain joins TRBV6-1 and TRBJ2-7; TRBD1 agrees at 11 bases. The germline gives CDR1 MNHNS, CDR2 SASEGT. Germline trimming cut 3 bases from V and 3 bases from J; bases unmatched to any gene: 7. The CDR3 consists of 16 residues. CDR3 coding DNA: TGTGCCAGCAGTGACCCGCTCGGGACAGGGGGCTACGAGCAGTACTTC. It translates to CASSDPLGTGGYEQYF.

This rearrangement joins TRBV12-3 or TRBV12-4 to TRBJ1-1, with TRBD1 identical over 7 bases. The trim removed 7 bases at V and 6 bases at J, leaving 5 bases unmatched. The CDR3 loop spans 12 amino acids. The CDR3 reads CASNFDRAEAFF. CDR3 DNA sequence: TGTGCCAGCAACTTCGACAGGGCTGAAGCTTTCTTT.

CDR3 residues: CASSYSPRGLGEQYF. DNA of the CDR3: TGTGCCAGCAGTTACTCACCTAGGGGGCTGGGTGAGCAGTACTTC. The chain joins TRBV6-2 or TRBV6-3 to TRBJ2-7; TRBD1 aligns across 7 bases. Germline trimming cut 0 bases from V and 7 bases from J; bases unmatched to any gene: 9. The CDR3 extends over 15 amino acids. The germline V gene encodes CDR1 MNHEY and CDR2 SVGEGT.

A remark on this clonotype: Relative to the germline gene, one junction end is altered; a read error may explain this. In nucleotides, the CDR3 is TGCGCCAGCAGCGCGGGACCCAGCACAGATACGCAGTGTTTT. The encoded protein is CASSAGPSTDTQCF. The chain couples TRBV5-1 to TRBJ2-3; the D gene is possibly TRBD2 (6 bases). Germline CDR1 reads SGHRS; CDR2 reads YFSETQ. The CDR3 contains 14 residues.

The chain combines TRBV7-9 with TRBJ2-7, with 11 bases lining up with TRBD1. Germline V lookup: CDR1 SEHNR, CDR2 FQNEAQ (reference sequence). Trimming took 3 bases from V and 1 from J; bases not matched to a gene: 2. The CDR3 has 15 amino acids. The chain's CDR3 is CASSLGQGVSYEQYF. The DNA of the CDR3 is TGTGCCAGCAGCTTGGGACAGGGGGTTTCCTACGAGCAGTACTTC. Together with reference TRBV7-9 and TRBJ2-7, the CDR3 gives the full variable domain: DTGVSQNPRHKITKRGQNVTFRCDPISEHNRLYWYRQTLGQGPEFLTYFQNEAQLEKSRLLSDRFSAERPKGSFSTLEIQRTEQGDSAMYLCASSLGQGVSYEQYFGPGTRLTVT.

This clonotype was observed many times. This chain connects TRBV18 to TRBJ2-2, with D possibly being TRBD1 or TRBD2 (5 bases each). This CDR3 spans 14 amino acids. Trimming stripped 8 bases from V and 1 base from J, with 11 bases between. CDR1 is KGHSH, CDR2 LQKENI, per germline. CDR3: CASLGTVNTGELFF. CDR3 nucleotides: TGTGCCAGCCTGGGGACGGTGAACACCGGGGAGCTGTTTTTT. Supplemented by reference TRBV18 and TRBJ2-2, the full variable domain reads NAGVMQNPRHLVRRRGQEARLRCSPMKGHSHVYWYRQLPEEGLKFMVYLQKENIIDESGMPKERFSAEFPKEGPSILRIQQVVRGDSAAYFCASLGTVNTGELFFGEGSRLTVL.

The sample holds a few counts of this clonotype. The chain carries TRBV7-9 and TRBJ2-7; TRBD2 matches at 9 bases. Germline V gene sequence: CDR1 SEHNR, CDR2 FQNEAQ (reference sequence). The CDR3 contains 15 residues. J gave up 5 bases and V 5 bases, and 10 bases lay outside the gene matches. CDR3 loop: CASSPPRGGRDEQYF. The CDR3 bases are TGTGCCAGCAGCCCCCCGAGGGGCGGGAGGGACGAGCAGTACTTC. Using reference TRBV7-9 and TRBJ2-7 for the parts outside the CDR3, the full variable domain is DTGVSQNPRHKITKRGQNVTFRCDPISEHNRLYWYRQTLGQGPEFLTYFQNEAQLEKSRLLSDRFSAERPKGSFSTLEIQRTEQGDSAMYLCASSPPRGGRDEQYFGPGTRLTVT.

The chain is built from TRBV28 and TRBJ2-5; D is ambiguous. CDR1 and CDR2 from the germline V gene are MDHEN and SYDVKM. CDR3 length: 11 amino acids. With 4 bases removed from V and 7 bases from J, the gap between germline ends came to 7 bases. Here the CDR3 DNA reads TGTGCCAGCAGTTGGATCCGGACCCAGTACTTC. This translates into CASSWIRTQYF.

The rearrangement uses TRBV27 and TRBJ2-1, with D possibly TRBD1 on 6 matching bases. The CDR3 has 14 residues. Trimming shortened V by 6 bases and J by 7 bases, and 16 bases separated the two germline ends. Looked up from germline, CDR1 is MNHEY and CDR2 is SMNVEV (reference sequence). Here the CDR3 DNA reads TGTGCCAGCAGCTTAATCGGGACACCAAATGAGCAGTTCTTC. This gives the protein CASSLIGTPNEQFF.

This clonotype was seen more than once but under ten times. V gene TRBV15 combines with J gene TRBJ1-2, with D perhaps TRBD1 (5 bases). The CDR3 extends over 13 amino acids. The germline V gene has CDR1 LNHNV and CDR2 YYDKDF (reference sequence). V was clipped by 6 bases and J by 5 bases, with 13 bases between them. DNA for the CDR3: TGTGCCACCAGGGGCCCCGGGGGATATGGCTACACCTTC. Translated: CATRGPGGYGYTF.

There are many counts of this clonotype. The rearrangement links TRBV3-1 to TRBJ1-1, with 10 bases that match TRBD1. Trimming took 2 bases from V and 6 from J; bases not matched to a gene: 9. The CDR3 extends over 16 amino acids. Germline-derived CDR1 and CDR2 are LGHDT and YNNKEL (reference sequence). This CDR3 reads CASSQIGTGARPEAFF. The CDR3, as DNA: TGTGCCAGCAGCCAAATAGGGACAGGGGCGCGTCCTGAAGCTTTCTTT. Together with reference TRBV3-1 and TRBJ1-1, the CDR3 gives the full variable domain: DTAVSQTPKYLVTQMGNDKSIKCEQNLGHDTMYWYKQDSKKFLKIMFSYNNKELIINETVPNRFSPKSPDKAHLNLHINSLELGDSAVYFCASSQIGTGARPEAFFGQGTRLTVV.